Below are 29 T cell receptor beta chains sequenced from a single sample in a study of Ad26.COV2.S vaccination and SARS-CoV-2 variants. The treatment denotes: about 20 received Ad26.COV2.S at low or high dose, single or two shots; about 5 received placebo; per-sample allocation not given. At day 63 after the first vaccine or placebo injection, samples were drawn. TCRdb's copy holds only in-frame clones and misses some; the assay was immunoSEQ multiplex PCR. The data contain approximately 460,000 clones, roughly 87% of them singletons. This specimen consisted of peripheral blood, obtained in a trial of Ad26.COV2.S vaccine versus placebo. These receptors originate from a person aged 18 to 59 who received the Ad26.COV2.S COVID-19 vaccine or a placebo.

V gene TRBV7-9 combines with J gene TRBJ2-7, with a tentative D call TRBD2 (5 bases). CDR3 length: 15 amino acids. V was cut by 4 bases and J by 4 bases, with 17 bases left in between. The germline V gene encodes CDR1 SEHNR and CDR2 FQNEAQ (reference sequence). The CDR3 loop reads CASSSLRGASYEQYF. CDR3 DNA sequence: TGTGCCAGCAGCTCCCTACGGGGAGCGTCGTACGAGCAGTACTTC.

The chain uses TRBV29-1 and TRBJ2-7; the D gene is possibly TRBD1 (6 bases). The CDR3 covers 14 residues. Germline assignment: CDR1 SQVTM and CDR2 ANQGSEA. CDR3 DNA sequence: TGCAGTGCATTGGAACAGGGCCCAACCTACGAGCAGTACTTC. Translating gives CSALEQGPTYEQYF.

The J gene is TRBJ1-5, the V gene TRBV19, with 8 bases aligning to TRBD1. Trimming removed 9 bases from V and 5 bases from J; junction bases left unmatched: 6. Germline CDR1 is LNHDA and CDR2 is SQIVND (reference sequence). The CDR3 sequence is 13 residues long. CDR3 region: CASTDRDDQPQHF. The CDR3 DNA follows: TGTGCCAGCACGGACAGGGACGATCAGCCCCAGCATTTT. Full variable domain (missing parts from reference TRBV19 and TRBJ1-5): DGGITQSPKYLFRKEGQNVTLSCEQNLNHDAMYWYRQDPGQGLRLIYYSQIVNDFQKGDIAEGYSVSREKKESFPLTVTSAQKNPTAFYLCASTDRDDQPQHFGDGTRLSIL.

The genes are TRBV18 and TRBJ1-3; D call uncertain. CDR1 KGHSH and CDR2 LQKENI come from the germline V gene. The CDR3 runs to 16 residues. V was pared by 3 bases and J by 0 bases, with 12 bases between. For the CDR3, the DNA is TGTGCCAGCTCACCCCTAGCATCGAGCTCTGGAAACACCATATATTTT. Protein: CASSPLASSSGNTIYF.

This clone has a handful of counts. The rearrangement links TRBV27 to TRBJ2-7; D remains ambiguous. The CDR3 has 16 residues. Trimming removed 6 bases at V and 6 bases at J, with 24 bases between. The germline V gene encodes CDR1 MNHEY and CDR2 SMNVEV (reference sequence). The CDR3, as DNA: TGTGCCAGCAGCTCCAGTGGAGCCATTGTGGGTTCCGAGCAGTACTTC. It yields the protein CASSSSGAIVGSEQYF.

V is TRBV4-3 and J is TRBJ2-5; TRBD2 matches 12 bases. Per the germline V gene, CDR1 is LGHNA and CDR2 is YSLEER. Germline trimming cut 5 bases from V and 1 base from J; bases unmatched to any gene: 2. CDR3 length equals 15 residues. The chain's CDR3 is CASSVLAGGQETQYF. The CDR3 nucleotides read TGCGCCAGCAGCGTACTAGCGGGGGGCCAAGAGACCCAGTACTTC.

This clone was counted ten times or more. This rearrangement joins TRBV2 to TRBJ2-2, with TRBD1 identical over 10 bases. CDR1 SNHLY and CDR2 FYNNEI come from the germline V gene. This CDR3 is 15 amino acids long. V was pared by 6 bases and J by 3 bases, with 4 bases of the junction left unmatched. The CDR3 nucleotides are TGTGCCAGCAGCCCTGGGACAGGGGACACCGGGGAGCTGTTTTTT. It encodes CASSPGTGDTGELFF.

The rearrangement uses TRBV28 and TRBJ2-7; the D call may be TRBD1 or TRBD2 (5 bases each). Trimming left V 5 bases short and J 2 bases short, with 13 bases between. Per the germline V gene, CDR1 is MDHEN and CDR2 is SYDVKM. This CDR3 contains 14 residues. Written as DNA, the CDR3 is TGTGCCAGCAGTCCCCCTAAGGGACCCTACGAGCAGTACTTC. Its translation is CASSPPKGPYEQYF.

The chain combines TRBV4-2 with TRBJ2-3, with D perhaps matching TRBD1 or TRBD2 (6 bases each). The germline V gene encodes CDR1 LGHNA and CDR2 YNFKEQ. The V end was cut by 5 bases, the J end by 2 bases, with 8 bases between. The CDR3 length is 13 residues. CDR3 loop: CASSGGPTDTQYF. The CDR3 DNA follows: TGTGCCAGCAGCGGGGGGCCCACAGATACGCAGTATTTT.

V usage is TRBV9 and J usage is TRBJ2-1, with 8 bases identical to TRBD2. CDR1 is SGDLS, CDR2 YYNGEE, per germline. V lost 3 bases, J lost 4 bases, and 6 bases stayed unmatched. The CDR3 contains 15 residues. CDR3 loop: CASSGPAGGYNEQFF. The CDR3 DNA follows: TGTGCCAGCAGCGGTCCGGCGGGGGGTTACAATGAGCAGTTCTTC.

The chain joins TRBV4-1 to TRBJ2-1, with D perhaps TRBD2 (7 bases). The V gene lost 3 bases and the J gene lost 1 base, with 16 bases spanning the gap. Germline CDR1 reads MGHRA; CDR2 reads YSYEKL. This CDR3 is built from 17 residues. CDR3 nucleotide sequence: TGCGCCAGCAGCCAGCTCGAAGGGGGGGCATCCTACAATGAGCAGTTCTTC. It yields the protein CASSQLEGGASYNEQFF.

The J gene is TRBJ2-1, the V gene TRBV2; 7 bases are a match to TRBD2. The length of the CDR3 is 14 residues. Germline values: CDR1 SNHLY, CDR2 FYNNEI. V shed 3 bases and J 7 bases; nucleotides not matched to a gene: 6. The DNA of the CDR3 is TGTGCCAGCAGTGATTCGGGAGGCGGAAATGAGCAGTTCTTC. Protein product: CASSDSGGGNEQFF.

This chain links TRBV4-2 with TRBJ2-5; 11 nucleotides agree with TRBD2. J lost 3 bases, V lost 2 bases, and 8 bases had no gene match. The CDR3 loop spans 17 amino acids. Germline V gene sequence: CDR1 LGHNA, CDR2 YNFKEQ. CDR3: CASSQPVGTSGKETQYF. The CDR3 DNA is TGTGCCAGCAGCCAACCCGTTGGGACTAGCGGAAAAGAGACCCAGTACTTC.

V gene TRBV9 combines with J gene TRBJ2-7; the match to TRBD1 covers 8 bases. CDR1 and CDR2 from the germline V gene are SGDLS and YYNGEE. The junction had 6 bases not matched to a gene; V was cut back by 4 bases and J by 6 bases. The CDR3 consists of 13 residues. The CDR3 region has the DNA TGTGCCAGCAGCCTTCGGACAGGGACCGAGCAGTACTTC. Translation: CASSLRTGTEQYF.

The chain joins TRBV6-5 to TRBJ1-5; weak D call: TRBD1 (5 bases). Trimming took 0 bases from V and 4 from J, leaving 10 bases between them. Germline values: CDR1 MNHEY, CDR2 SVGAGI. The CDR3 spans 15 residues. The CDR3 sequence: CASSYSSRANQPQHF. The CDR3 coding sequence is TGTGCCAGCAGTTACTCGAGCAGGGCGAATCAGCCCCAGCATTTT.

J is TRBJ1-6 and V is TRBV18; 8 bases align to TRBD1. The CDR3 is made up of 17 amino acids. V was clipped by 3 bases and J by 7 bases; unmatched bases: 11. Germline lookup yields CDR1 KGHSH and CDR2 LQKENI. CDR3 DNA sequence: TGTGCCAGCTCACCTATGGACAGGGCGGCTTTCAATTCACCCCTCCACTTT. Its translation is CASSPMDRAAFNSPLHF. The whole variable domain, remainder taken from reference TRBV18 and TRBJ1-6, is NAGVMQNPRHLVRRRGQEARLRCSPMKGHSHVYWYRQLPEEGLKFMVYLQKENIIDESGMPKERFSAEFPKEGPSILRIQQVVRGDSAAYFCASSPMDRAAFNSPLHFGNGTRLTVT.

The chain links TRBV28 to TRBJ2-1; 9 bases fit TRBD2. Germline V gene sequence: CDR1 MDHEN, CDR2 SYDVKM. Trimming cost V 6 bases and J 10 bases; bases outside gene matches: 1. CDR3 length: 11 residues. The CDR3 DNA sequence: TGTGCCAGCAGGCTAGCGGGAGAGCAGTTCTTC. Translating it yields CASRLAGEQFF.

This clone was seen only a few times. This chain uses TRBV4-3 with TRBJ2-1, with TRBD1 identical over 8 bases. Germline V gene lookup returns CDR1 LGHNA and CDR2 YSLEER. After removal of 0 bases from V and 0 bases from J, the junction contained 1 base not matched to a gene. The CDR3 has 16 amino acids. CDR3 sequence (DNA): TGCGCCAGCAGCCAAGACACAGGGGGCTCCTACAATGAGCAGTTCTTC. Its protein product is CASSQDTGGSYNEQFF.

This clone was detected only once. The V gene is TRBV7-2, the J gene TRBJ2-7, with a tentative D call TRBD2 (5 bases). This CDR3 is built from 12 residues. Trimming removed 6 bases from V and 0 bases from J, with 6 bases in between. CDR1 is SGHTA, CDR2 FQGNSA, per germline. The CDR3 loop reads CASRGSSYEQYF. The CDR3 DNA is TGTGCCAGCAGGGGGAGCTCCTACGAGCAGTACTTC.

This chain links TRBV7-2 with TRBJ2-7; tentative D call: TRBD2 (6 bases). The CDR3 consists of 15 residues. Trimming cost V 3 bases and J 2 bases, with 14 bases left between them. Germline assignment: CDR1 SGHTA and CDR2 FQGNSA. The CDR3 bases are TGTGCCAGCAGCTTGTTATGGGGGGAAGCCTACGAGCAGTACTTC. It yields the protein CASSLLWGEAYEQYF. Full variable domain (rest looked up from reference TRBV7-2 and TRBJ2-7): GAGVSQSPSNKVTEKGKDVELRCDPISGHTALYWYRQSLGQGLEFLIYFQGNSAPDKSGLPSDRFSAERTGGSVSTLTIQRTQQEDSAVYLCASSLLWGEAYEQYFGPGTRLTVT.

The chain recombines TRBV7-9 with TRBJ1-2; 10 positions agree with TRBD1. This CDR3 region has 15 residues. In germline, CDR1 is SEHNR, CDR2 FQNEAQ (reference sequence). Trimming cost V 7 bases and J 7 bases; bases outside gene matches: 12. The CDR3 sequence: CASIDQGQGSGGYTF. CDR3 bases: TGTGCCAGCATCGACCAGGGACAGGGGTCGGGTGGCTACACCTTC. Drawing the rest from reference TRBV7-9 and TRBJ1-2, the complete variable domain is DTGVSQNPRHKITKRGQNVTFRCDPISEHNRLYWYRQTLGQGPEFLTYFQNEAQLEKSRLLSDRFSAERPKGSFSTLEIQRTEQGDSAMYLCASIDQGQGSGGYTFGSGTRLTVV.

This chain connects TRBV11-2 to TRBJ1-1, with D hard to call. The V gene's germline CDR1 is SGHAT and CDR2 FQNNGV. The V gene lost 5 bases and the J gene lost 1 base, with 2 bases spanning the gap. The CDR3 covers 11 residues. CDR3 sequence (DNA): TGTGCCAGCAGCAGGAACACTGAAGCTTTCTTT. This sequence encodes CASSRNTEAFF.

The genes are TRBV10-3 and TRBJ2-1; TRBD1 agrees at 8 bases. Trimming at V came to 4 bases and at J to 8 bases, leaving 13 bases not matched to a gene. The CDR3 is made up of 16 amino acids. CDR1 is ENHRY and CDR2 is SYGVKD in the germline V gene. This CDR3 is CAISVVRGQVFDEQFF. CDR3 sequence (DNA): TGTGCCATCAGTGTGGTTAGGGGACAGGTATTCGATGAGCAGTTCTTC.

V and J are TRBV27 and TRBJ2-7; D gene unclear. This CDR3 spans 14 amino acids. Germline CDR1 reads MNHEY; CDR2 reads SMNVEV (reference sequence). Trimming cost V 0 bases and J 2 bases, with 8 bases left between them. This CDR3 reads CASSLSSRPYEQYF. CDR3 coding DNA: TGTGCCAGCAGTTTATCGAGCAGGCCCTACGAGCAGTACTTC.

V gene TRBV21-1 combines with J gene TRBJ2-7; TRBD2 is the table's D call and was not checked against the DNA. TRBV21-1 is deemed a pseudogene. The CDR3 length is 17 residues. CDR3 DNA sequence: TGTGCCAGCAGCAAACCCCGCACTAGCGGGAGTCCTAACGAGCAGTACTTC. It codes for CASSKPRTSGSPNEQYF.

This clone has a handful of counts. The V gene is TRBV6-5, the J gene TRBJ1-1, with 7 bases matching TRBD1. In germline, CDR1 is MNHEY, CDR2 SVGAGI. This CDR3 is 15 amino acids long. V was clipped by 3 bases and J by 0 bases; unmatched bases: 4. This CDR3 is CASSYGDRVNTEAFF. In DNA, the CDR3 is TGTGCCAGCAGTTATGGAGACAGGGTGAACACTGAAGCTTTCTTT.

This chain connects TRBV6-5 to TRBJ1-2; D is unclear. Germline-derived CDR1 and CDR2 are MNHEY and SVGAGI. The V and J ends lost 0 bases and 1 base respectively, with 12 bases between them. This CDR3 is built from 16 residues. CDR3 DNA: TGTGCCAGCAGTTACTCGATTTTTACAAATAACTATGGCTACACCTTC. Protein: CASSYSIFTNNYGYTF.

This chain uses TRBV7-2 with TRBJ1-2; 7 bases agree with TRBD1. The V gene end was trimmed by 0 bases and the J gene end by 4 bases; junction bases not matched to a gene: 5. Germline lookup yields CDR1 SGHTA and CDR2 FQGNSA. The CDR3 is 15 residues long. CDR3 sequence reads: CASSLAGTDRYGYTF. CDR3 DNA sequence: TGTGCCAGCAGCTTAGCGGGGACAGATCGCTATGGCTACACCTTC.

The chain joins TRBV6-5 to TRBJ1-1; D may be TRBD1 (5 bases). The V end was cut by 0 bases, the J end by 12 bases, with 14 bases between. The CDR3 has 13 residues. Germline V gene sequence: CDR1 MNHEY, CDR2 SVGAGI. CDR3 sequence: CASSYSRGKGPFF. In DNA form, the CDR3 reads TGTGCCAGCAGTTACTCAAGAGGCAAGGGGCCTTTCTTT.